This entry lists 19 T cell receptor beta chains sequenced from one sample in a study of blood T cell repertoires in acute mononucleosis. As to time point: acute infectious mononucleosis, at clinical presentation within 2 weeks of symptom onset (visit 1). This table comes from immunoSEQ multiplex PCR, and its TCRdb copy is limited to in-frame clones, with some not included. The data show some 6,600 clones, 25% to 30% seen once. The sample was EBV YVL epitope tetramer+ CD8+ T cells sorted from PBMCs, taken during acute infectious mononucleosis. The subset was: CD8 T cells binding a tetramer with EBV BRLF1 109-117 peptide (YVL-BR). The receptors shown here come from a woman under 30 with infectious mononucleosis caused by EBV.

This clone has a count of ten or more. The J gene is TRBJ2-3, the V gene TRBV27; no clear D. The ends were cut back, 5 bases at V and 6 bases at J, with 6 bases in the middle. Germline loops: CDR1 MNHEY, CDR2 SMNVEV (reference sequence). There are 11 residues in the CDR3. This CDR3 reads CASSVIDTQYF. CDR3 in DNA: TGTGCCAGCAGTGTGATCGATACGCAGTATTTT.

There are a few counts of this clone. The V gene is TRBV7-3, the J gene TRBJ2-5; TRBD2 aligns across 10 bases. Germline-derived CDR1 and CDR2 are SGHTA and FQGTGA. The CDR3 consists of 16 residues. V lost 6 bases, J lost 2 bases, and 9 bases stayed unmatched. The CDR3 DNA reads as TGTGCCAGCAGTGACTCACCACTAGCGGGGCAAGAGACCCAGTACTTC. The encoded protein is CASSDSPLAGQETQYF.

On this clone itself: It is likely a read error: a sequence one base away is far more abundant. Other DNA sequences within the sample encode an identical CDR3. The chain employs TRBV4-1 and TRBJ2-7; D is perhaps TRBD1 (6 bases). The CDR3 length is 14 residues. Trimming removed 5 bases at V and 0 bases at J, with 11 bases between. Germline CDR1 MGHRA, CDR2 YSYEKL. This CDR3 reads CASSSPGHSYEQYF. In DNA form, the CDR3 reads TGCGCCAGCAGCTCGCCGGGACACTCCTACGAGCAGTACTTC.

The chain is built from TRBV20-1 and TRBJ2-7; D unresolved. There are 11 residues in the CDR3. Germline CDR1 reads DFQATT; CDR2 reads SNEGSKA (reference sequence). Trimming left V 4 bases short and J 7 bases short, with 11 bases between. The CDR3 reads CSATQPLEQYF. As DNA, the CDR3 is TGCAGTGCTACCCAACCCCTAGAGCAGTACTTC.

This clone has more than one count but fewer than ten. The germline gene is not matched at one end of the junction; a read error may be the cause. The chain carries TRBV6-5 and TRBJ2-5; D may be TRBD1 or TRBD2 (5 bases each). CDR3 length: 15 amino acids. The germline gives CDR1 MNHEY, CDR2 SVGAGI. CDR3 nucleotides: TGTGCCAGCTGGCAGTTGTCAGGGAGTGGAGAGACCCTGTACTTC. Residues: CASWQLSGSGETLYF.

The chain links TRBV6-5 to TRBJ2-7; 10 bases agree with TRBD2. The CDR3 totals 13 residues. CDR1 is MNHEY, CDR2 SVGAGI, per germline. V was clipped by 7 bases and J by 7 bases; unmatched bases: 7. The CDR3 DNA sequence: TGTGCCAGCACACTAGCGGGGTCGGGGGAGCAGTACTTC. This translates into CASTLAGSGEQYF.

The chain carries TRBV13 and TRBJ2-2; TRBD1 agrees at 8 bases. J was trimmed by 4 bases and V by 4 bases; bases with no gene match: 11. The CDR3 length is 17 residues. Germline CDR1 is PRHDT and CDR2 is FYEKMQ (reference sequence). The CDR3 bases are TGTGCCAGCAGCTCCCCTAGGGGAACAGGGGGCACCGGGGAGCTGTTTTTT. It codes for CASSSPRGTGGTGELFF.

This clone was seen at least ten times. V usage is TRBV6-6 and J usage is TRBJ2-5; 7 nucleotides agree with TRBD1. Germline CDR1 is MNHNY and CDR2 is SVGAGI (reference sequence). V was clipped by 4 bases and J by 5 bases; unmatched bases: 10. This CDR3 has 15 amino acids. The CDR3 here is CASSFLTGSAETQYF. The CDR3 DNA reads TGTGCCAGCAGTTTCTTGACAGGGTCGGCGGAGACCCAGTACTTC.

This clone was seen more than once but under ten times. The chain links TRBV27 to TRBJ2-1; D is perhaps TRBD2 (6 bases). Germline lookup yields CDR1 MNHEY and CDR2 SMNVEV (reference sequence). The CDR3 consists of 13 residues. V lost 7 bases, J lost 9 bases, and 16 bases lay in between. The CDR3 DNA is TGTGCCAGCACCCGACTAGTCGGGCTTGAGCAGTTCTTC. It yields the protein CASTRLVGLEQFF.

This clone was recorded a few times. This sequence is one base from a far larger clone and is likely a read error. The same CDR3 arises from other DNA sequences in this sample as well. V gene TRBV7-2 combines with J gene TRBJ2-5; no reliable D call. The germline gives CDR1 SGHTA, CDR2 FQGNSA. This CDR3 is built from 12 residues. V was trimmed by 5 bases and J by 1 base, leaving 5 bases between them. CDR3 in DNA: TGTGCCAGCAGCGGGTCCCAAGAGACCCAGTACTTC. It encodes CASSGSQETQYF.

V and J are TRBV19 and TRBJ2-3; TRBD2 agrees at 7 bases. The CDR3 sequence is 13 residues long. The germline V gene encodes CDR1 LNHDA and CDR2 SQIVND (reference sequence). V was pared by 5 bases and J by 9 bases, with 8 bases of the junction left unmatched. CDR3 DNA sequence: TGTGCCAGTAGTGGGACTACATGGGAAACGCAGTATTTT. This sequence encodes CASSGTTWETQYF. Drawing the rest from reference TRBV19 and TRBJ2-3, the complete variable domain is DGGITQSPKYLFRKEGQNVTLSCEQNLNHDAMYWYRQDPGQGLRLIYYSQIVNDFQKGDIAEGYSVSREKKESFPLTVTSAQKNPTAFYLCASSGTTWETQYFGPGTRLTVL.

This clone appeared a few times. A far more abundant clone sits one base away, making this likely a read error. This sequence joins TRBV5-1 and TRBJ2-7; 15 positions match TRBD2. CDR1 and CDR2 from the germline V gene are SGHRS and YFSETQ. The junction had 6 bases not matched to a gene; V was cut back by 5 bases and J by 6 bases. This CDR3 contains 15 residues. The CDR3 loop reads CASRRTSGRASEQYF. The CDR3 DNA reads as TGCGCCAGCAGGCGGACTAGCGGGAGGGCTTCCGAGCAGTACTTC.

A word on this clone: A clone one base away is much larger, so this may be a read error. The rearrangement uses TRBV5-1 and TRBJ1-2, with TRBD1 as a possible D gene (6 bases). The CDR3 has 15 amino acids. The germline gives CDR1 SGHRS, CDR2 YFSETQ. The CDR3 spells CPSSWAGGGPSGYTF. The CDR3 DNA is TGCCCCAGCAGCTGGGCCGGGGGGGGGCCAAGTGGCTACACCTTC.

V is TRBV5-1 and J is TRBJ1-2, with D unclear. CDR1 and CDR2 (germline): SGHRS, YFSETQ. Trimming removed 0 bases from V and 4 bases from J, with 16 bases in between. CDR3 length: 16 amino acids. This CDR3 reads CASSLVWQPSGYGYTF. CDR3 bases: TGCGCCAGCAGCTTGGTTTGGCAGCCTTCCGGCTATGGCTACACCTTC.

V usage is TRBV7-8 and J usage is TRBJ2-7; no reliable D call. Germline-derived CDR1 and CDR2 are SGHVS and FQNEAQ. Trimming pared 8 bases from V and 5 bases from J, leaving 10 bases between. This CDR3 has 11 amino acids. CDR3 DNA sequence: TGTGCCAGCGGCTCCAGCCACGAGCAGTACTTC. Amino acids: CASGSSHEQYF.

This clone was observed at least ten times. The rearrangement joins TRBV6-5 to TRBJ2-5; D is perhaps TRBD1 or TRBD2 (5 bases each). Germline CDR1 reads MNHEY; CDR2 reads SVGAGI. The CDR3 runs 14 residues. Trimming shortened V by 8 bases and J by 0 bases, and 13 bases separated the two germline ends. The CDR3 sequence is CASWRSGYQETQYF. DNA of the CDR3: TGTGCCAGCTGGAGGTCAGGGTACCAAGAGACCCAGTACTTC.

This clone was detected many times. The chain uses TRBV5-5 and TRBJ1-2, with 9 bases identical to TRBD1. Germline V gene lookup returns CDR1 SGHKS and CDR2 YYEKEE (reference sequence). The CDR3 length is 16 residues. V dropped 0 bases and J dropped 3; count of bases not matched to a gene: 6. The DNA for the CDR3 is TGTGCCAGCAGCTTGGATCTGGGACAGGGCGACTATGGCTACACCTTC. Its translation: CASSLDLGQGDYGYTF. The full variable domain, its missing parts supplied by reference TRBV5-5 and TRBJ1-2, is DAGVTQSPTHLIKTRGQQVTLRCSPISGHKSVSWYQQVLGQGPQFIFQYYEKEERGRGNFPDRFSARQFPNYSSELNVNALLLGDSALYLCASSLDLGQGDYGYTFGSGTRLTVV.

In this sample, this clone turned up a few times. The V and J genes are TRBV5-6 and TRBJ2-1; possible D gene TRBD2, 6 bases. The CDR3 is made up of 15 amino acids. Trimming removed 9 bases from V and 0 bases from J, with 16 bases in between. CDR1 and CDR2 (germline): SGHDT, YYEEEE. The CDR3: CATGGAGPSYNEQFF. For the CDR3, the DNA is TGTGCCACTGGAGGGGCCGGTCCCTCCTACAATGAGCAGTTCTTC.

J is TRBJ2-3 and V is TRBV5-4; 10 positions agree with TRBD2. Germline V gene sequence: CDR1 SGHNT, CDR2 YYREEE (reference sequence). V lost 2 bases, J lost 1 base, and 10 bases stayed unmatched. CDR3 length: 18 residues. CDR3 nucleotide sequence: TGTGCCAGCAGCTTAGTCATAGCGGGAGGACTTGGCACAGATACGCAGTATTTT. It specifies CASSLVIAGGLGTDTQYF.